This T cell receptor beta chain was retrieved from a study of blood T cell repertoires in COVID-19. The overall study: The cDNA or gDNA used as material had been derived from T cells, B-cell-depleted T cells, or PBMCs.

The protocol was immunoSEQ multiplex PCR, while the TCRdb copy is restricted to in-frame clones and leaves out a portion. The data show over 85,000 clones, roughly 80% seen once. Germline V lookup: CDR1 SGHRS, CDR2 YFSETQ. J gave up 2 bases and V 4 bases, and 5 bases lay outside the gene matches. The CDR3 extends over 14 amino acids. Sequences were obtained from peripheral blood. The V gene is TRBV5-1, the J gene TRBJ1-1, with TRBD1 matching over 7 bases. This clonotype was obtained from a human donor in a cohort sampled during active COVID-19. CDR3 in amino acids: CASSPTGVNTEAFF. The CDR3 nucleotides read TGCGCCAGCAGCCCAACAGGGGTTAACACTGAAGCTTTCTTT.